These T cell receptor beta chains were read from a single sample in a study of shared clonotypes between healthy human individuals. TCRdb's table, derived via immunoSEQ multiplex PCR, lists solely in-frame clones and lacks some. The sample includes over 1.5 million clones, approximately 98% of them seen just once. Specimen: naive CD4+ T cells sorted from blood. Receptor source: a man aged 25-40 years in good health. The CDR3 runs from the conserved cysteine through the conserved F or W. Each record gives: V gene, J gene, clone size, CDR3 length, D gene, CDR3 protein, CDR3 DNA. A D gene is named only where the DNA matches it firmly. Some rows mark clone size as missing; the rest say once, few, many or name a class of expanded clone.

TRBV19	TRBJ2-7	NA	14	NA	CASSIGQGGYEQYF	TGTGCCAGTAGTATCGGTCAGGGTGGTTACGAGCAGTACTTC
TRBV7-2	TRBJ1-2	NA	15	TRBD1	CASSLGGQGARGYTF	TGTGCCAGCAGCTTAGGCGGACAGGGGGCGCGAGGCTACACCTTC
TRBV7-8	TRBJ2-1	NA	17	TRBD2	CASSPLAGTPSYNEQFF	TGTGCCAGCAGCCCGCTAGCGGGAACGCCTTCCTACAATGAGCAGTTCTTC
TRBV19	TRBJ2-7	NA	15	TRBD1	CASSIVGDSSYEQYF	TGTGCCAGTAGTATTGTCGGGGACAGCTCCTACGAGCAGTACTTC
TRBV25-1	TRBJ1-5	NA	14	NA	CASSEFGSNQPQHF	TGTGCCAGCAGTGAATTTGGTAGCAATCAGCCCCAGCATTTT
TRBV19	TRBJ2-3	few	11	NA	CASSITDTQYF	TGTGCCAGTAGTATTACAGATACGCAGTATTTT
TRBV7-2	TRBJ1-1	NA	14	NA	CASSRDGTNTEAFF	TGTGCCAGCAGCCGGGACGGGACAAACACTGAAGCTTTCTTT
TRBV30	TRBJ1-5	NA	14	NA	CACTPRGRNQPQHF	TGTGCCTGCACCCCTAGGGGCAGGAATCAGCCCCAGCATTTT
TRBV7-9	TRBJ2-3	once	15	NA	CASSDQREFADTQYF	TGTGCCAGCAGCGACCAGAGGGAATTCGCAGATACGCAGTATTTT
TRBV6-1	TRBJ1-1	NA	15	TRBD1	CASSERGQGASRGFF	TGTGCCAGCAGTGAACGAGGACAGGGGGCGTCCCGGGGTTTCTTT
TRBV28	TRBJ1-2	few	12	NA	CASSLADYGYTF	TGTGCCAGCAGTTTGGCAGACTATGGCTACACCTTC
TRBV7-9	TRBJ2-5	NA	15	NA	CASSLARKGQEIQYF	TGTGCCAGCAGCTTAGCCCGGAAGGGGCAAGAGATCCAGTACTTC
TRBV6-1	TRBJ1-1	NA	12	NA	CASGGRNTEAFF	TGTGCCAGCGGGGGGCGGAACACTGAAGCTTTCTTT
TRBV7-3	TRBJ2-7	NA	14	NA	CASSPGLNSYEQYF	TGTGCCAGCAGCCCGGGCTTGAACTCCTACGAGCAGTACTTC
TRBV4-2	TRBJ2-6	NA	16	NA	CASSPGQPSGANVLTF	TGTGCCAGCAGCCCCGGACAGCCCTCTGGGGCCAACGTCCTGACTTTC
TRBV30	TRBJ1-4	NA	15	NA	CAWGPGYRLNEKLFF	TGTGCCTGGGGACCTGGCTACAGGCTCAATGAAAAACTGTTTTTT
TRBV9	TRBJ2-7	NA	14	TRBD2	CASSKALAGGEQYF	TGTGCCAGCAGCAAGGCGTTAGCGGGAGGCGAGCAGTACTTC
TRBV5-1	TRBJ2-2	NA	12	NA	CASTKGTGELFF	TGCGCCAGCACTAAGGGCACCGGGGAGCTGTTTTTT
TRBV27	TRBJ2-1	NA	13	NA	CASSLSGTLWLFF	TGTGCCAGCAGTTTATCCGGGACGTTGTGGCTGTTCTTC
TRBV5-1	TRBJ2-2	NA	15	NA	CASSLVPEHTGELFF	TGCGCCAGCAGCTTGGTTCCAGAACACACCGGGGAGCTGTTTTTT
TRBV19	TRBJ2-7	NA	17	TRBD2	CASSFSGIAGTYYEQYF	TGTGCCAGTAGTTTTTCAGGGATAGCGGGGACATACTACGAGCAGTACTTC
TRBV7-2	TRBJ2-7	NA	15	NA	CASSRISGTLYEQYF	TGTGCCAGCAGTCGTATATCCGGGACCCTCTACGAGCAGTACTTC
TRBV21-1	TRBJ2-3	NA	17	NA	CASSPQHSGGRRDTQYF	TGTGCCAGCAGCCCACAGCACTCGGGCGGACGGAGGGATACGCAGTATTTT
TRBV6-5	TRBJ2-7	NA	15	TRBD2	CASSPGLAERGEQYF	TGTGCCAGCAGCCCGGGACTAGCGGAGAGGGGCGAGCAGTACTTC
TRBV9	TRBJ2-3	NA	13	NA	CASSVAGSDTQYF	TGTGCCAGCAGCGTAGCGGGTTCGGATACGCAGTATTTT
TRBV28	TRBJ2-2	NA	16	TRBD1	CASSFTGQGTTGELFF	TGTGCCAGCAGTTTTACTGGACAGGGTACTACCGGGGAGCTGTTTTTT
TRBV11-3	TRBJ1-2	NA	15	TRBD1	CASSARTGNDYGYTF	TGTGCCAGCAGCGCCCGGACAGGGAACGACTATGGCTACACCTTC